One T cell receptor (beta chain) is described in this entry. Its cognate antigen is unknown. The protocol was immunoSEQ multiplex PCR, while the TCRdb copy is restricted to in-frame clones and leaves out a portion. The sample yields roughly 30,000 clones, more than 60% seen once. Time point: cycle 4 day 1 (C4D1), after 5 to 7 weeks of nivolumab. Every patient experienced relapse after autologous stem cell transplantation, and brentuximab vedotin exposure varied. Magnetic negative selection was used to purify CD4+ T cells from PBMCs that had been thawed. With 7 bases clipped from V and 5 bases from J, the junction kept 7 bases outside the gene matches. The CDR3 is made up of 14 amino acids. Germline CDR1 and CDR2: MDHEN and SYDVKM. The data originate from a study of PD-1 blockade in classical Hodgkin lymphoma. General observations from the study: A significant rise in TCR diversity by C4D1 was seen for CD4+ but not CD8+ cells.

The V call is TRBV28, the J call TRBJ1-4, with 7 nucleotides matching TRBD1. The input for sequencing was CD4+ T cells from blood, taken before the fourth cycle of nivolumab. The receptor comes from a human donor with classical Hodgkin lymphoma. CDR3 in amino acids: CASTTGALNEKLFF. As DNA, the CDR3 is TGTGCCAGCACCACAGGGGCACTGAATGAAAAACTGTTTTTT.